This TCR beta chain was sequenced for a study of cytomegalovirus exposure and HLA in healthy donors. There are 14 residues in the CDR3. V dropped 3 bases and J dropped 1 base, with 6 bases sitting between them. Germline V gene data show CDR1 as WNHNN and CDR2 as SYGVQD (reference sequence). Nominal health characterized the donors when sampled, though unrecorded immune exposures were likely. Use of 60 Vbeta and 13 Jbeta primers characterized the PCR. The assay was immunoSEQ multiplex PCR, and TCRdb's table has in-frame clones only and misses some. The sample has approximately 180,000 clones, 84% seen once. For this clone: Antigen specificity is unknown.

Whole-study findings and limits: Upon later analysis, HLA-associated TCR beta chains proved more clonally expanded than other, equally common chains. In a later analysis, at a false discovery rate of 0.05, 17,000 or so TCR beta sequences matched HLA alleles. The authors later linked a missense DCLRE1C variant to TCR beta V- and J-gene trimming.

The chain employs TRBV10-1 and TRBJ2-2; D remains unclear. Specimen: PBMCs. The TCR was taken from a young man in good health and CMV-seronegative. CDR3 in amino acids: CASSDYWNTGELFF. The CDR3 region has the DNA TGCGCCAGCAGTGATTATTGGAACACCGGGGAGCTGTTTTTT.